Listed below are T cell receptor beta chains from one sample, sequenced in a study of T-cell memory formation after mild COVID-19. Each CDR3 protein is one row after TCRdb ran MiXCR on the 5' RACE reads. The table shows about 130,000 distinct CDR3 sequences, with about 25% occurring only once. Sequenced: PBMCs or a T cell subset sorted from them (not recorded which). All receptors derive from an adult woman who had mild COVID-19 (a few samples of this study predate the infection). Cell type and time point are not known. CDR3s include the opening cysteine and the closing phenylalanine or tryptophan. Each record gives: D gene, clone size, V gene, J gene, CDR3 protein, CDR3 DNA. A D gene is named only where the DNA matches it firmly. Rows give clone size only sometimes, using once, few, many, or a class for an expanded clone.

NA	NA	TRBV12-3/TRBV12-4	TRBJ2-3	CASSSGDISTDTQYF	TGTGCCAGCAGCTCAGGGGACATCAGCACAGATACGCAGTATTTT
NA	NA	TRBV24-1	TRBJ2-7	CATSDPDNPDEQYF	TGTGCCACCAGTGATCCCGACAATCCCGACGAGCAGTACTTC
NA	few	TRBV25-1	TRBJ1-1	CASSDRVGTEAFF	TGTGCCAGCAGTGACAGGGTAGGCACTGAAGCTTTCTTT
TRBD2	many	TRBV7-9	TRBJ2-3	CASSLILAGKSTDTQYF	TGTGCCAGCAGCTTAATACTAGCGGGGAAGAGCACAGATACGCAGTATTTT
NA	few	TRBV30	TRBJ1-2	CAWSFHTGGFGGYTF	TGTGCCTGGAGTTTCCACACGGGGGGCTTTGGCGGCTACACCTTC
TRBD2	few	TRBV7-9	TRBJ2-1	CASRGLAGTDNEQFF	TGTGCCAGCAGGGGACTAGCGGGAACAGACAATGAGCAGTTCTTC
TRBD2	NA	TRBV5-4	TRBJ2-7	CASRSWTSRSYEQYF	TGTGCCAGCAGATCTTGGACTAGCCGATCCTACGAGCAGTACTTC
TRBD1	NA	TRBV11-2	TRBJ1-1	CASSLGEPAGGWRGIGMAFF	TGTGCCAGCAGCTTAGGCGAGCCGGCAGGGGGCTGGAGAGGGATAGGGATGGCTTTCTTT
TRBD2	NA	TRBV29-1	TRBJ2-5	CSVEGLAGVKMGTQYF	TGCAGCGTTGAAGGGCTAGCGGGGGTGAAAATGGGGACCCAGTACTTC
TRBD2	once	TRBV5-4	TRBJ2-5	CASSRPGLAGGNQETQYF	TGTGCCAGCAGCCGTCCGGGACTAGCGGGAGGTAACCAAGAGACCCAGTACTTC
NA	few	TRBV12-3/TRBV12-4	TRBJ2-2	CASSPGPATGELFF	TGTGCCAGCAGCCCGGGACCCGCGACCGGGGAGCTGTTTTTT
NA	few	TRBV29-1	TRBJ2-7	CSARLSDYEQYF	TGCAGCGCCCGACTCTCCGACTACGAGCAGTACTTC
TRBD1	NA	TRBV6-5	TRBJ2-5	CASSYSDRYQETQYF	TGTGCCAGCAGTTACTCGGACAGGTACCAAGAGACCCAGTACTTC
NA	NA	TRBV6-5	TRBJ1-1	CASSYSGVVGGVIGTEAFF	TGTGCCAGCAGTTACTCCGGGGTAGTGGGGGGGGTGATCGGCACTGAAGCTTTCTTT
NA	NA	TRBV29-1	TRBJ2-3	CSVEDLGSSTDTQYF	TGCAGCGTTGAAGATCTGGGCAGTAGCACAGATACGCAGTATTTT
NA	NA	TRBV29-1	TRBJ1-1	CSVEDLPGSITEAFF	TGCAGCGTTGAAGACCTCCCGGGCTCCATTACTGAAGCTTTCTTT
TRBD2	NA	TRBV10-3	TRBJ2-1	CAIRRENSGIQDEQFF	TGTGCCATCAGGCGGGAGAATAGCGGGATCCAGGATGAGCAGTTCTTC
NA	NA	TRBV7-9	TRBJ1-5	CASSPQPQHF	TGTGCCAGCAGCCCCCAGCCCCAGCATTTT
NA	NA	TRBV2	TRBJ2-3	CASSDMASTDTQYF	TGTGCCAGCAGTGATATGGCTAGCACAGATACGCAGTATTTT
NA	few	TRBV29-1	TRBJ2-3	CSVEAGLLTDTQYF	TGCAGCGTTGAAGCAGGACTTCTCACAGATACGCAGTATTTT
NA	NA	TRBV7-9	TRBJ1-2	CASSPNRAKEHYGYTF	TGTGCCAGCAGCCCGAACCGGGCGAAGGAGCACTATGGCTACACCTTC
NA	NA	TRBV4-3	TRBJ1-1	CASSQDSGELNTEAFF	TGCGCCAGCAGCCAAGATAGTGGGGAGTTGAACACTGAAGCTTTCTTT
NA	many	TRBV7-8	TRBJ2-5	CASTRRDSLRETQYF	TGTGCCAGCACCCGGAGGGACTCTCTGAGAGAAACCCAGTACTTC
NA	NA	TRBV5-1	TRBJ1-1	CASSLSPNTEAFF	TGCGCCAGCAGCTTGTCACCGAACACTGAAGCTTTCTTT
TRBD1	few	TRBV14	TRBJ2-1	CASSQDPGGLSYNEQFF	TGTGCCAGCAGCCAAGACCCAGGGGGCTTATCCTACAATGAGCAGTTCTTC
TRBD1	few	TRBV7-9	TRBJ1-1	CASSSTGQGATEAFF	TGTGCCAGCAGCAGCACAGGACAGGGAGCCACTGAAGCTTTCTTT
TRBD1	NA	TRBV19	TRBJ1-1	CASSTGGGNTEAFF	TGTGCCAGTAGCACAGGGGGCGGAAACACTGAAGCTTTCTTT
TRBD2	few	TRBV27	TRBJ2-2	CASTAGDHTGELFF	TGTGCCAGCACGGCGGGGGACCACACCGGGGAGCTGTTTTTT
NA	NA	TRBV4-2	TRBJ1-2	CASSQVGNYGYTF	TGTGCCAGCAGCCAAGTCGGAAACTATGGCTACACCTTC
NA	NA	TRBV13	TRBJ2-7	CASSSTQLYEQYF	TGTGCCAGCAGCTCTACCCAACTCTACGAGCAGTACTTC
TRBD1	NA	TRBV7-9	TRBJ1-6	CASRDGTGVLYNSPLHF	TGTGCCAGCAGGGACGGGACAGGGGTTCTCTATAATTCACCCCTCCACTTT
TRBD1	few	TRBV12-3/TRBV12-4	TRBJ2-3	CASSLSGGRSTDTQYF	TGTGCCAGCAGTTTGTCAGGGGGCAGAAGCACAGATACGCAGTATTTT
TRBD1	NA	TRBV6-2/TRBV6-3	TRBJ1-5	CASSYSTAGQVSNQPQHF	TGTGCCAGCAGTTACTCGACAGCGGGACAGGTTAGCAATCAGCCCCAGCATTTT
NA	few	TRBV28	TRBJ1-1	CASSLNFGETEAFF	TGTGCCAGCAGCCTGAACTTCGGTGAGACTGAAGCTTTCTTT
TRBD1	few	TRBV12-3/TRBV12-4	TRBJ2-6	CAIERTGDTSGANVLTF	TGTGCCATAGAACGGACAGGGGATACGTCTGGGGCCAACGTCCTGACTTTC
NA	many	TRBV5-1	TRBJ2-1	CASSWGRTDYNEQFF	TGCGCCAGCAGCTGGGGCAGGACAGACTACAATGAGCAGTTCTTC
NA	NA	TRBV14	TRBJ2-1	CASSQGLYSEQFF	TGTGCCAGCAGCCAAGGGCTCTACAGCGAGCAGTTCTTC